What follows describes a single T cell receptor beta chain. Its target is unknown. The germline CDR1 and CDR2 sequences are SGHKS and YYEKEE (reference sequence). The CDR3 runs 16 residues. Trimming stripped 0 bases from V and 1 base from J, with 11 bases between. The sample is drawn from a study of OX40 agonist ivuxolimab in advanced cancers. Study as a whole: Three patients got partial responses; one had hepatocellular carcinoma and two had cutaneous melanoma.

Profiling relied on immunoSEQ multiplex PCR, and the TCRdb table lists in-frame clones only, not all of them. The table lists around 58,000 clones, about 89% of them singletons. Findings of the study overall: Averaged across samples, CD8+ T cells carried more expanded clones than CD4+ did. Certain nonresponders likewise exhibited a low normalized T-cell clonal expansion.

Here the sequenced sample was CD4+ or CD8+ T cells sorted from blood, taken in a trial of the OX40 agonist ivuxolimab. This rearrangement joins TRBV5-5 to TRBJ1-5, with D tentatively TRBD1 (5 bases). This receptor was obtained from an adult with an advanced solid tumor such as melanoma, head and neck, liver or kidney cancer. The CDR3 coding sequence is TGTGCCAGCAGCTTGGCCGGGCAGGGAAGCAATCAGCCCCAGCATTTT. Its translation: CASSLAGQGSNQPQHF.